This T cell receptor beta chain was retrieved from a study of cytomegalovirus exposure and HLA in healthy donors. Study-level findings and limits: Later on, a genetic analysis was performed. It linked a missense variant in DCLRE1C with V- and J-gene trimming of TCR beta. The study put some 160 TCR beta chains on its list as cytomegalovirus-associated.

This clone has just one count. The antigen remains unidentified. This CDR3 comprises 15 residues. Trimming pared 8 bases from V and 4 bases from J, leaving 20 bases between. The germline V gene has CDR1 MNHNY and CDR2 SVGAGI (reference sequence). PCR employed 60 Vbeta and 13 Jbeta primers. Method: immunoSEQ multiplex PCR; TCRdb's copy keeps in-frame clones and lacks some. This sample carries over 65,000 clones, about three quarters of them seen once, and the ten largest clones take approximately 7.8%. Healthy people donating bone marrow made up the donors. Sequencing used PBMCs. The V call is TRBV6-6, the J call TRBJ1-1; weak D call: TRBD1 (6 bases). The clonotype originates from a woman in her twenties or thirties in good health and CMV-seropositive. The CDR3 region has the DNA TGTGCCAGCCCCCTTAGCCCGTCGACAGGCACTGAAGCTTTCTTT. Its protein product is CASPLSPSTGTEAFF.